The clone carrying this T cell receptor beta chain has a count of ten or more. These data come from a study of read filtering for tumor transcriptome and immune sequencing. Molecular barcoded adaptors covering alpha/delta and beta/gamma chains were used on around 400 ng RNA. MiXCR, applied by TCRdb to the reads, yields one record per CDR3 protein. The sample lists 90,000 to 95,000 distinct CDR3 sequences; 20% to 25% were seen once. The junction had 6 bases not matched to a gene; V was cut back by 0 bases and J by 10 bases. CDR1 is SGHTA and CDR2 is FQGTGA in the germline V gene. There are 14 residues in the CDR3.

Sequencing was carried out using a population of CD138-negative cells sorted from bone marrow. The sequence was collected from a donor over 35 with multiple myeloma. The chain joins TRBV7-3 to TRBJ1-1; 9 bases line up with TRBD1. In DNA, the CDR3 is TGTGCCAGCAGCTTAACAGGGACAGGGCGTGGAGCTTTCTTT. Translating it yields CASSLTGTGRGAFF.